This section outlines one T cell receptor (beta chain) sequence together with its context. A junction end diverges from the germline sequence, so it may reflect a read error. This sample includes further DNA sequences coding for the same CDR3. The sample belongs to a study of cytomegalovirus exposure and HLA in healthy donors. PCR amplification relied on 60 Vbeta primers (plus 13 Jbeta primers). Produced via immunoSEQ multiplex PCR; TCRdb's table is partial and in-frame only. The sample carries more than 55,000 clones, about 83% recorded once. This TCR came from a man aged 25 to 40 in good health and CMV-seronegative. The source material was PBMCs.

CDR3 DNA sequence: TGTGCTAGCAGTCCCTCGGACAGAGATAATCAGCCCCAGCATTTT. It specifies CASSPSDRDNQPQHF. The chain combines TRBV28 with TRBJ1-5, with a possible D match to TRBD1 (6 bases). From germline, CDR1 is MDHEN and CDR2 SYDVKM. This CDR3 contains 15 residues.